This T cell receptor (beta chain) was identified during a study of blood T cell repertoires in COVID-19. Whole-study context: Nucleic acid was either cDNA or gDNA, and it came from T cells, B-cell-depleted T cells, or PBMCs.

Per the original methods: The assay estimated nucleated cells by amplifying reference gene primers. Only in-frame clones appear in the TCRdb table, and some are missing; sequencing was by immunoSEQ multiplex PCR. V and J calls and clone size are as listed in that table; D and trimming were resolved from the DNA. The profile covers over 250,000 clones, with 89% appearing a single time and 2% to 2.5% taken by the ten largest. Germline values: CDR1 DFQATT, CDR2 SNEGSKA (reference sequence). Trimming cost V 5 bases and J 0 bases, with 3 bases left between them. This CDR3 region has 11 residues. The sample taken for sequencing was peripheral blood. The chain has TRBV20-1 and TRBJ2-3; unclear D gene. This TCR came from a middle-aged man with acute or convalescent COVID-19. In DNA form, the CDR3 reads TGCAGTGCTTCTAGCACAGATACGCAGTATTTT. It codes for CSASSTDTQYF.